This T cell receptor (beta chain) appears in the sequencing data of a study of cytomegalovirus exposure and HLA in healthy donors (dated by TCRdb to about 2017). Context from the whole study: An earlier analysis of 587 of the donors reported 250 to 350 Gb of sequence data and around 120 million unique TCR beta sequences obtained from 150 million to 200 million T cells. The number of donors typed differed by locus, with 629-630 for A, B, C, DRB1 and DQB1, roughly 520 for DQA1, 606 for DPA1, and 450 to 480 for DPB1. Donor age, sex, ethnicity and CMV serostatus were compiled alongside the repertoire data. Rather than using new phenotypic data, the later analysis identified candidate immune exposures from TCR beta sequences and from how often those sequences occurred across donors. Four to six DR-DQ haplotypes were handled as single units for association and clustering, since linkage in the cohort was strong. The aim of the study was to test whether cataloging public T cell receptors could identify signatures of past pathogen exposure. A later genetic analysis used genome-wide SNP genotypes for about 60% of the roughly 670 donors, treating that subset as a discovery cohort. Class I and class II HLA loci were covered by the typing at four-digit resolution. In a later analysis, previously published TCR beta repertoires from 666 donors were re-analyzed and high-resolution HLA genotyping was added so that TCR occurrence patterns could be studied. The study profiled the T cell repertoires of some 610 subjects by immunosequencing and related them to cytomegalovirus serostatus. An earlier analysis of about 620 of the donors applied high-throughput TCR beta sequencing to assess whether each TCR beta V gene segment acted as functional or pseudogenic. In addition to the first cohort of hundreds of subjects, a separate validation cohort of 120 different subjects was used. Roughly 300 gigabases of sequencing data and roughly 80 million unique TCR sequences made up an early release that covered about 640 HLA-typed donors. Across about 370 genotyped donors of the cohort, an average of about 240,000 unique TCR beta nucleotide sequences per donor were sequenced, and roughly a sixth of those sequences were non-productive. Every repertoire in the discovery cohort had been generated on one and the same sequencing platform. To predict cytomegalovirus infection status, the study combined high-throughput TCR immunosequencing, statistical association of individual TCRs with disease status, and machine learning. The genetic ancestry cluster associated with self-reported Caucasian donors included roughly 84% of the approximately 410 genotyped donors. Overall results and qualifications from the work: A total of about 150 TCR beta chains were listed by the study as associated with cytomegalovirus. According to the authors, the approach could potentially be generalized to other disease states and immunological phenotypes. In both the original and validation cohorts, the classifier was reported to diagnose cytomegalovirus status with high specificity and sensitivity. According to a later analysis, most CMV-associated TCR beta chains appeared to be HLA-restricted, and the HLA associations seemed to be driven largely by CMV exposure. A further reported finding was that TCR beta sequences accurately predicted the HLA-A and HLA-B alleles for most subjects in the first cohort. Linkage disequilibrium might explain the correlated functional status among segregating V segments, but an unknown experimental factor could not be ruled out. A cluster of highly shared sequence variants was judged likely to be a technical artifact of the sequencing pipeline. Immune exposure information for the cohort was limited to CMV serostatus. In a later genetic analysis, a missense DCLRE1C variant was associated with V-gene and J-gene trimming of TCR beta chains, and the association was replicated in an independent cohort. The presence/absence analyses assumed that sequencing depth was roughly uniform across donors, and that assumption may not be true. A later analysis reported that several top co-occurrence clusters appeared linked to parvovirus B19, influenza, CMV and Epstein-Barr virus. Strong co-occurrence of HLA alleles, especially DR and DQ, made assigning TCR associations to individual alleles difficult. In a later analysis, the rate of TCR association differed among HLA loci, with DRB1 alleles having the most associated TCRs and HLA-C alleles having the fewest. In a later analysis, HLA-associated TCR beta chains showed more clonal expansion and lower generation probabilities than non-associated chains that were equally common. Compared with the approximately 720-donor mean, donors in an Asian-associated ancestry cluster had fewer N-insertions in productive TCRs, according to a later genetic analysis. A later analysis associated 15,000 to 20,000 TCR beta sequences with specific HLA alleles at a false discovery rate of 0.05. The cohort was sequenced for TCR beta chains only, and without alpha or paired-chain data the features that could be detected were limited. In an earlier analysis of 500 to 650 of the donors, most TCR beta V segments appeared in productive rearrangements about 87% or about 30% of the time, broadly matching IMGT annotations. In vitro tests confirmed that a few of the cytomegalovirus-associated TCR beta chains recognize cytomegalovirus antigens. Across donors, most TCR sequences were observed very rarely, whereas some public TCRs were present in many individuals. HLA typing was unavailable for some donors at each locus, so association tests used only the typed subset. The earlier analysis of 450 to 700 of the donors excluded 15 to 20 rarely observed V segments, including chromosome 9 orphons, because counts were too low.

Notes on this clone: Its antigen has not been determined. Qualities for individual bases were not recorded, and no much larger clone is one base off.

The cohort was made up of roughly 670 healthy bone marrow donors. At the time of sampling, all cohort members were nominally healthy, though unrecorded immune exposures were likely present. The donor was CMV seronegative and belonged to the group of 320 or so seronegative cohort members. Every donor gave a peripheral blood sample, and the peripheral blood mononuclear cells from that sample were used for TCR beta sequencing. The Qiagen DNeasy Blood Extraction Kit was used to extract genomic DNA from the blood cell samples. Receptor libraries were prepared by the immunoSEQ multiplex PCR assay. For the multiplex PCR, a mixture combining 60 forward primers for TCR Vbeta segments and 13 reverse primers for TCR Jbeta segments was used. Amplification of the CDR3 region of rearranged TCR beta genes was performed with a multiplex PCR assay on genomic DNA. On the Illumina HiSeq System, the amplified TCR beta libraries were sequenced as 87-base-pair reads. As for the original processing: Across the 700 or so repertoires, a later analysis counted 75 million to 90 million unique TCR beta chains, some 11 million of which were shared by at least two donors. Raw reads were error-corrected and collapsed into unique sequences with a nearest-neighbor algorithm that merged closely related sequences to remove PCR and sequencing errors. To assign V, D and J gene segments, CDR3 sequences were aligned to IMGT reference sequences. For a sequence to be retained, a match of at least six nucleotides to both a V gene segment and a J gene segment was required. Rearrangements were classified as productive when the CDR3 lacked stop codons and remained in frame with V and J, and all other rearrangements were classified as non-productive. CDR3 was defined according to IMGT convention as the region running from the second conserved V-encoded cysteine to the conserved J-encoded phenylalanine. The earlier analysis of 500 to 650 of the donors excluded any sequence lacking an unambiguous match to a single V gene segment. An earlier analysis of several hundred of the donors called V segments functional above 56.7% productive rearrangements and segregating when the between-donor standard deviation exceeded 5%. To diagnose cytomegalovirus status from the catalog of TCR beta chain sequences, a statistical classification framework was built. A later analysis assigned V and J genes by comparing TCR nucleotide sequences with IMGT/GENE-DB human TR gene sequences. In a later analysis, CDR3 sequences and most-parsimonious VDJ recombination scenarios were assigned using the TCRdist pipeline. In a later analysis, each TCR beta chain was defined by its CDR3 amino acid sequence together with its V-gene family, and reads lacking a unique V-gene family were excluded. A later analysis removed several hundred highly shared, low-generation-probability nucleotide sequences to deal with suspected cross-contamination and a sequencing artifact. For each public chain, a later analysis derived a clonal expansion index from normalized ranks of inferred template counts within each repertoire. In a later analysis, generation probabilities were computed with a VDJ recombination model fitted to out-of-frame rearrangements, and the resulting probabilities were checked against IGoR. A later analysis scored TCR-TCR, TCR-HLA and TCR-CMV co-occurrence with hypergeometric tests, applying a repertoire-size bias correction to TCR pairs. To estimate false discovery rates, a later analysis permuted the HLA or CMV assignments 20 times. In a later analysis, co-occurring TCRs were grouped with DBSCAN, and TCRdist sequence similarity was added when clustering was performed within HLA-allele-positive subsets. Repertoires with fewer than 30,000 or more than 120,000 public chains were left out of co-occurrence clustering, as were five repertoires with anomalous nucleotide sharing. This is the immuneACCESS table as TCRdb keeps it, with only in-frame sequences that have V and J called. A part of the clones is gone; compared with another copy, unresolved V genes explain less than half, and the rest is unexplained. V and J calls and clone size follow that table, whereas D and trimming were derived from the DNA. The sample table holds over 100,000 clones, of which roughly 80% were seen once. The ten top clones hold under 8.5% of the sample.

The TCR comes from a male donor in good health and CMV-seronegative. Sequencing was performed on PBMCs.

CDR3 sequence: CASSESYEQYF. The nucleotides read TGTGCCAGCTCTGAGTCCTACGAGCAGTACTTC. The V gene is TRBV18 and the J gene is TRBJ2-7; the D gene is not confidently resolved. The CDR3 sequence holds 11 residues, the cysteine and phenylalanine included. Just CDR3 DNA is preserved here, 33 bases in frame from base 1. V and J are truncated by 6 bases and 1 base respectively, leaving an intervening sequence of 4 bases. CDR1 KGHSH and CDR2 LQKENI are derived from the germline V gene.